This TCR beta chain was recorded in a study of blood T cell repertoires in COVID-19. Study in general: From T cells, B-cell-depleted T cells, or PBMCs came the material, which was cDNA or gDNA.

V gave up 0 bases and J gave up 4 bases, with 12 bases separating them. CDR1 is MNHEY and CDR2 is SVGEGT in the germline V gene. The CDR3 contains 15 residues. In the source study's methods: Estimates of nucleated cell counts were drawn from the amplification of reference gene primers. The protocol was immunoSEQ multiplex PCR, while the TCRdb copy is restricted to in-frame clones and leaves out a portion. That table is the source of V, J and clone size, and D and trimming were worked out from the DNA. This repertoire shows fewer than 250,000 clones, under 90% found once; its top ten account for 3.5% to 4%. Exposed study participants had met a COVID-19 case within 2 weeks before entry.

The source is a woman aged 35 to 49 who had been exposed to COVID-19. The sequenced material came from PBMCs or T cells enriched from blood (not recorded which). The chain combines TRBV6-2 or TRBV6-3 with TRBJ1-1; D unclear. The CDR3 bases are TGTGCCAGCAGTTACTCCCTTCGAGGGAGCACTGAAGCTTTCTTT. This gives the protein CASSYSLRGSTEAFF.